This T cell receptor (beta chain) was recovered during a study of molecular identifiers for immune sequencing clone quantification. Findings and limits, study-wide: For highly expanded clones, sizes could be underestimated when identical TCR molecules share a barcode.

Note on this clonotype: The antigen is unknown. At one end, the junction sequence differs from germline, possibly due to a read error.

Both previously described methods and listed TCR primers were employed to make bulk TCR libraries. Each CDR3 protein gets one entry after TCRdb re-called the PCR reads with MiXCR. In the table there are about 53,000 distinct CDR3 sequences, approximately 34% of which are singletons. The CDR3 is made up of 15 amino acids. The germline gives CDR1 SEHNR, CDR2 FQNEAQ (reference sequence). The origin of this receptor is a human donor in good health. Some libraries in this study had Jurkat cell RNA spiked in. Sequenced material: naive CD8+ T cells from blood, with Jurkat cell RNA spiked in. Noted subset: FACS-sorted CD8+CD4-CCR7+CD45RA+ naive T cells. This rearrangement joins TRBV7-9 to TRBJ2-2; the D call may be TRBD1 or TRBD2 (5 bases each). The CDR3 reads CASSPVWSGFGELSF. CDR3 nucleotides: TGTGCCAGCAGCCCAGTGTGGTCAGGGTTCGGGGAGCTGTCTTTT.